This T cell receptor beta chain stems from a study of CD8 T cells in Susac syndrome. The wider study: The sequenced Susac syndrome patients included more than five who had clinically active disease and 8 or 9 who were in remission.

Germline CDR1 reads LGHDT; CDR2 reads YNNKEL (reference sequence). Trimming stripped 5 bases from V and 2 bases from J, with 10 bases between. This CDR3 comprises 15 residues. CD8+ and CD4+ T cells from blood underwent TCR beta sequencing, which was carried out in a high-throughput format. TEMRA cells were FACS-enriched and CD8+ and CD4+ T cells negatively isolated. With random hexamers, reverse transcription was performed on about 0.5 to 1 ug of RNA. TCRdb reanalysed the immunoSEQ multiplex PCR reads using MiXCR and keeps one entry per CDR3 protein. The sample records about 140,000 distinct CDR3 sequences, roughly 94% being singletons.

The V gene is TRBV3-1, the J gene TRBJ2-6; D may be TRBD1 (5 bases). Sequenced sample: CD4+ T cells from PBMCs. This receptor was obtained from a human donor with Susac syndrome. CDR3 amino acids: CASSSPGTGANVLTF. For the CDR3, the DNA is TGTGCCAGCAGCTCCCCAGGGACTGGGGCCAACGTCCTGACTTTC.